The 29 T cell receptor beta chains reported below all come from one sample, sequenced in a study of T cells in Graves' hyperthyroidism and ophthalmopathy (dated by TCRdb to the late 2010s). The library was prepared using multiplex PCR. Sequencer: Illumina HiSeq 2000. TCR beta CDR3 regions were amplified from RNA transcripts. A first-round RT-PCR of the TCR CDR3 used the HTBI primer set with the Qiagen OneStep RT-PCR kit. The public reads were reprocessed in TCRdb via fastp at Q25 and MiXCR, keeping in-frame beta chains. Merged by CDR3 protein, the rows form single entries marked with the most common genes and DNA. The sample table holds over 500,000 distinct CDR3 sequences, of which roughly 45% were seen once. Together, the top ten hold approximately 44% of the sample. The material sequenced was peripheral blood or thyroid tissue (not recorded which). The receptors derive from an adult woman with Graves' disease, either hyperthyroidism or ophthalmopathy (not recorded which).

The rearrangement uses TRBV29-1 and TRBJ1-5; a possible D gene is TRBD1 (6 bases). CDR1 and CDR2 from the germline V gene are SQVTM and ANQGSEA. The length of the CDR3 is 14 residues. V lost 6 bases and J lost 2, with 14 bases in between. The CDR3 loop is CSVRQGSGNQPQHF. In DNA, the CDR3 is TGCAGCGTAAGGCAGGGGAGCGGCAATCAGCCCCAGCATTTT.

The J gene is TRBJ2-5, the V gene TRBV11-3, with D perhaps TRBD2 (5 bases). The CDR3 has 14 amino acids. V dropped 8 bases and J dropped 5 bases, with 18 bases sitting between them. In germline, CDR1 is SGHNT, CDR2 YENEEA. CDR3 DNA: TGTGCCAGCTCACCACCGGGGAATTCGGAGACCCAGTACTTC. Translated, it gives CASSPPGNSETQYF.

The rearrangement uses TRBV7-7 and TRBJ2-7; 7 bases agree with TRBD2. The CDR3 loop spans 16 amino acids. The V gene's germline CDR1 is SSHAT and CDR2 FNYEAQ (reference sequence). Trimming cost V 5 bases and J 2 bases; bases outside gene matches: 12. The CDR3 spells CASSRKLAHVTYEQYF. CDR3 in DNA: TGTGCCAGCAGCCGGAAACTAGCGCACGTTACCTACGAGCAGTACTTC.

This clonotype turned up a few times. The genes are TRBV2 and TRBJ1-1, with 7 nucleotides matching TRBD1. CDR1 is SNHLY, CDR2 FYNNEI, per germline. CDR3 length equals 13 residues. After removal of 8 bases from V and 5 bases from J, the junction contained 8 bases not matched to a gene. DNA of the CDR3: TGTGCCAGCGCCAGGGACAGCCTTACTGAAGCTTTCTTT. Its protein product is CASARDSLTEAFF.

The gene calls are TRBV11-1 and TRBJ1-2; D possibly corresponds to TRBD1 (6 bases). The CDR3 extends over 15 amino acids. The V gene lost 4 bases and the J gene lost 6 bases, with 18 bases spanning the gap. In germline, CDR1 is SGHAT, CDR2 FQDESV (reference sequence). Here the CDR3 reads CASSSPRAGDDGYTF. The CDR3 region has the DNA TGTGCCAGCAGCTCCCCTCGGGCAGGGGACGATGGCTACACCTTC.

V is TRBV7-9 and J is TRBJ2-5, with D unclear. V lost 0 bases, J lost 6 bases, and 5 bases lay in between. The CDR3 consists of 12 residues. Germline lookup yields CDR1 SEHNR and CDR2 FQNEAQ (reference sequence). The CDR3 loop is CASSLATKTQYF. The CDR3 DNA reads TGTGCCAGCAGCTTAGCTACGAAGACCCAGTACTTC.

This chain uses TRBV29-1 with TRBJ2-5, with D tentatively TRBD1 (5 bases). V was clipped by 3 bases and J by 5 bases, with 13 bases between them. CDR3 size: 13 residues. CDR1 and CDR2 (germline): SQVTM, ANQGSEA. CDR3 nucleotide sequence: TGCAGCGTTGAGTCAGGGATCGGGGAGACCCAGTACTTC. This gives the protein CSVESGIGETQYF.

This clonotype was picked up many times. CDR3 amino acids: CASIKNGGTKAGELFF. Here the CDR3 DNA reads TGTGCCAGTATCAAGAATGGGGGGACTAAGGCCGGGGAGCTGTTTTTT. The chain carries TRBV19 and TRBJ2-2, with 7 bases identical to TRBD2. The CDR3 has 16 amino acids. Germline V CDR1 and CDR2: LNHDA, SQIVND (reference sequence). Trimming cost V 7 bases and J 6 bases; bases outside gene matches: 14.

The chain couples TRBV19 to TRBJ1-3; 7 bases fit TRBD1. Germline values: CDR1 LNHDA, CDR2 SQIVND (reference sequence). The length of the CDR3 is 16 residues. V lost 1 base to trimming and J lost 0 bases; unmatched junction nucleotides: 3. The CDR3 bases are TGTGCCAGTAGTATAGGGGACAGACGCTCTGGAAACACCATATATTTT. Translated: CASSIGDRRSGNTIYF.

This clonotype occurred many times. V and J are TRBV5-1 and TRBJ2-7; TRBD2 matches at 8 bases. J lost 4 bases, V lost 7 bases, and 7 bases had no gene match. CDR1 is SGHRS, CDR2 YFSETQ, per germline. This CDR3 is built from 13 residues. The CDR3 nucleotides read TGCGCCAGCGGCCGGGAGGGGCCTTACGAGCAGTACTTC. Translated: CASGREGPYEQYF.

This sequence joins TRBV7-9 and TRBJ1-6; no reliable D call. The CDR3 totals 14 residues. In germline, CDR1 is SEHNR, CDR2 FQNEAQ (reference sequence). V was shortened by 5 bases and J by 6 bases, with 11 bases between the two germline ends. Written as DNA, the CDR3 is TGTGCCAGCAGCCAATCGGAGGGTAATTCACCCCTCCACTTT. It specifies CASSQSEGNSPLHF. Variable domain in full (rest from reference TRBV7-9 and TRBJ1-6): DTGVSQNPRHKITKRGQNVTFRCDPISEHNRLYWYRQTLGQGPEFLTYFQNEAQLEKSRLLSDRFSAERPKGSFSTLEIQRTEQGDSAMYLCASSQSEGNSPLHFGNGTRLTVT.

Concerning this clonotype: Given a much more abundant clone one base away, this may be a read error. The V gene is TRBV5-1, the J gene TRBJ2-2; the match to TRBD1 covers 9 bases. The CDR3 is 16 residues long. Germline V lookup: CDR1 SGHRS, CDR2 YFSETQ. DNA for the CDR3: TGCGCCAGCAGCTTGCTCGGACAGGGGAACACCGGGGAGCCGTTTTTT. Protein sequence: CASSLLGQGNTGEPFF.

This chain links TRBV2 with TRBJ1-1, with unresolved D. This CDR3 region has 14 residues. V lost 4 bases, J lost 4 bases, and 13 bases lay in between. CDR1 is SNHLY, CDR2 FYNNEI, per germline. The CDR3 DNA sequence: TGTGCCAGCAGTGCTACCGTGGATCCCACTGAAGCTTTCTTT. This codes for CASSATVDPTEAFF.

The chain employs TRBV12-3 or TRBV12-4 and TRBJ2-2; tentative D call: TRBD2 (6 bases). The germline V and J ends were trimmed by 5 bases and 3 bases, with 16 bases remaining between them. CDR3 length equals 16 residues. CDR3 residues: CASSPGALLDTGELFF. The CDR3 DNA sequence: TGTGCCAGCAGTCCGGGAGCGCTGTTGGACACCGGGGAGCTGTTTTTT.

The chain links TRBV5-1 to TRBJ2-2; TRBD1 agrees at 10 bases. The CDR3 spans 15 residues. The V segment lost 4 bases and the J segment 6 bases; nucleotides outside the gene matches: 6. CDR1 is SGHRS, CDR2 YFSETQ, per germline. The CDR3 region is CASSQVGQGSGELFF. The CDR3 nucleotides read TGCGCCAGCAGCCAAGTGGGACAGGGGTCCGGGGAGCTGTTTTTT.

J is TRBJ2-7 and V is TRBV10-3; weak D call: TRBD1 (6 bases). The V gene lost 6 bases and the J gene lost 1 base, with 13 bases spanning the gap. There are 14 residues in the CDR3. Germline loops: CDR1 ENHRY, CDR2 SYGVKD. CDR3 sequence (DNA): TGTGCCATCAGCAGAGGACAGCCATCCTACGAGCAGTACTTC. Its protein is CAISRGQPSYEQYF.

The chain recombines TRBV29-1 with TRBJ1-2; 7 bases map to TRBD1. CDR1 is SQVTM and CDR2 is ANQGSEA in the germline V gene. The CDR3 extends over 11 amino acids. With 7 bases clipped from V and 9 bases from J, the junction kept 8 bases outside the gene matches. The CDR3 protein is CSGGQAESYTF. The CDR3 coding sequence is TGCAGCGGCGGACAGGCCGAGAGCTACACCTTC.

At least ten counts were recorded for this clonotype. The chain joins TRBV5-1 to TRBJ1-1; D is possibly TRBD1 (6 bases). Trimming stripped 4 bases from V and 1 base from J, with 17 bases between. The CDR3 runs 16 residues. The V gene's germline CDR1 is SGHRS and CDR2 YFSETQ. CDR3 DNA: TGCGCCAGCAGCCCGCGTGGGGGGCAAAAGAACACTGAAGCTTTCTTT. As protein: CASSPRGGQKNTEAFF.

The chain links TRBV29-1 to TRBJ1-1; the D gene is possibly TRBD1 (5 bases). V was pared by 1 base and J by 4 bases, with 10 bases between. CDR1 is SQVTM, CDR2 ANQGSEA, per germline. CDR3 length: 13 amino acids. The CDR3 reads CSVEGGGGTEAFF. The CDR3, as DNA: TGCAGCGTTGAAGGGGGGGGTGGCACTGAAGCTTTCTTT. The whole variable domain, remainder taken from reference TRBV29-1 and TRBJ1-1, is SAVISQKPSRDICQRGTSLTIQCQVDSQVTMMFWYRQQPGQSLTLIATANQGSEATYESGFVIDKFPISRPNLTFSTLTVSNMSPEDSSIYLCSVEGGGGTEAFFGQGTRLTVV.

This rearrangement joins TRBV6-5 to TRBJ1-4, with a weak D call TRBD1 (5 bases). The germline V and J ends were trimmed by 2 bases and 4 bases, with 11 bases remaining between them. Germline-derived CDR1 and CDR2 are MNHEY and SVGAGI. CDR3 length: 15 residues. In DNA, the CDR3 is TGTGCCAGCAGTTACAGGGGAGGCGTTAATGAAAAACTGTTTTTT. This encodes CASSYRGGVNEKLFF.

The chain carries TRBV29-1 and TRBJ2-2; 12 bases fit TRBD2. The CDR3 totals 18 residues. Trimming at V came to 7 bases and at J to 0 bases, leaving 12 bases not matched to a gene. Germline CDR1 and CDR2: SQVTM and ANQGSEA. CDR3 amino acids: CSGQTSGGPIANTGELFF. The CDR3 DNA reads TGCAGCGGCCAGACTAGCGGGGGCCCTATTGCGAACACCGGGGAGCTGTTTTTT.

The gene calls are TRBV10-3 and TRBJ1-6; TRBD1 is a possible D gene (5 bases). The CDR3 covers 15 residues. The V gene's germline CDR1 is ENHRY and CDR2 SYGVKD. Trimming took 6 bases from V and 3 from J, leaving 12 bases between them. The CDR3 is CAIRGQVNYNSPLHF. For the CDR3, the DNA is TGTGCCATCAGAGGACAAGTAAACTATAATTCACCCCTCCACTTT.

This chain uses TRBV19 with TRBJ2-7, with D unclear. V was cut by 3 bases and J by 5 bases, with 17 bases left in between. Looked up from germline, CDR1 is LNHDA and CDR2 is SQIVND (reference sequence). The CDR3 has 15 amino acids. Here the CDR3 reads CASSMARPTSDEQYF. CDR3 coding DNA: TGTGCCAGTAGTATGGCCAGACCCACATCTGACGAGCAGTACTTC.

In its sample, this clonotype was seen many times. The genes are TRBV29-1 and TRBJ2-5; D is ambiguous. Germline V lookup: CDR1 SQVTM, CDR2 ANQGSEA. V was pared by 4 bases and J by 7 bases, with 1 base between. The CDR3 is made up of 8 amino acids. CDR3 nucleotide sequence: TGCAGCGTTGGGACCCAGTACTTC. This codes for CSVGTQYF.

The genes are TRBV7-2 and TRBJ1-3, with TRBD1 matching over 9 bases. The CDR3 contains 15 residues. Germline values: CDR1 SGHTA, CDR2 FQGNSA. With V trimmed by 5 bases and J by 4 bases, 6 bases remained unmatched. This CDR3 is CASSLGTGRGNTIYF. The CDR3 bases are TGTGCCAGCAGCCTCGGGACAGGGAGGGGAAACACCATATATTTT.

The sample holds many counts of this clonotype. This sequence joins TRBV10-2 and TRBJ2-7; D gene ambiguous. The CDR3 covers 14 residues. Per the germline V gene, CDR1 is WSHSY and CDR2 is SAAADI. Trimming took 4 bases from V and 6 from J, leaving 16 bases between them. The CDR3 sequence: CASSGTDSGGEQYF. In nucleotides, the CDR3 is TGCGCCAGCAGTGGGACGGATTCGGGTGGCGAGCAGTACTTC.

V and J are TRBV10-3 and TRBJ2-5; 7 bases are shared with TRBD1. The CDR3 loop spans 17 amino acids. The germline V gene encodes CDR1 ENHRY and CDR2 SYGVKD. V shed 6 bases, J shed 0 bases, and the junction held 13 bases outside the gene matches. CDR3 bases: TGTGCCATCAGCCAACAAACCGACAGGGCCGACCAAGAGACCCAGTACTTC. Encoded protein: CAISQQTDRADQETQYF.

Comments on this clonotype: No conserved phenylalanine or tryptophan is present at the end of the CDR3, so a read error is the likely explanation. The DNA is omitted, as the CDR3 cannot be located on it reliably, and the CDR3 follows TCRdb's listing. The rearrangement links TRBV29-1 to TRBJ2-5; the table's D call, TRBD2, was not checked against the DNA. Germline V gene data show CDR1 as SQVTM and CDR2 as ANQGSEA. The CDR3 spans 14 amino acids, including both terminal residues. The CDR3: CSADPSAGGYTFGS.

The J gene is TRBJ2-7, the V gene TRBV7-8; TRBD1 might be the D (5 bases). CDR1 is SGHVS, CDR2 FQNEAQ, per germline. The CDR3 has 15 residues. With 8 bases removed from V and 4 bases from J, the gap between germline ends came to 21 bases. This CDR3 reads CASSPGRAERYEQYF. The DNA for the CDR3 is TGTGCCAGCTCACCAGGGCGCGCCGAGCGTTACGAGCAGTACTTC.